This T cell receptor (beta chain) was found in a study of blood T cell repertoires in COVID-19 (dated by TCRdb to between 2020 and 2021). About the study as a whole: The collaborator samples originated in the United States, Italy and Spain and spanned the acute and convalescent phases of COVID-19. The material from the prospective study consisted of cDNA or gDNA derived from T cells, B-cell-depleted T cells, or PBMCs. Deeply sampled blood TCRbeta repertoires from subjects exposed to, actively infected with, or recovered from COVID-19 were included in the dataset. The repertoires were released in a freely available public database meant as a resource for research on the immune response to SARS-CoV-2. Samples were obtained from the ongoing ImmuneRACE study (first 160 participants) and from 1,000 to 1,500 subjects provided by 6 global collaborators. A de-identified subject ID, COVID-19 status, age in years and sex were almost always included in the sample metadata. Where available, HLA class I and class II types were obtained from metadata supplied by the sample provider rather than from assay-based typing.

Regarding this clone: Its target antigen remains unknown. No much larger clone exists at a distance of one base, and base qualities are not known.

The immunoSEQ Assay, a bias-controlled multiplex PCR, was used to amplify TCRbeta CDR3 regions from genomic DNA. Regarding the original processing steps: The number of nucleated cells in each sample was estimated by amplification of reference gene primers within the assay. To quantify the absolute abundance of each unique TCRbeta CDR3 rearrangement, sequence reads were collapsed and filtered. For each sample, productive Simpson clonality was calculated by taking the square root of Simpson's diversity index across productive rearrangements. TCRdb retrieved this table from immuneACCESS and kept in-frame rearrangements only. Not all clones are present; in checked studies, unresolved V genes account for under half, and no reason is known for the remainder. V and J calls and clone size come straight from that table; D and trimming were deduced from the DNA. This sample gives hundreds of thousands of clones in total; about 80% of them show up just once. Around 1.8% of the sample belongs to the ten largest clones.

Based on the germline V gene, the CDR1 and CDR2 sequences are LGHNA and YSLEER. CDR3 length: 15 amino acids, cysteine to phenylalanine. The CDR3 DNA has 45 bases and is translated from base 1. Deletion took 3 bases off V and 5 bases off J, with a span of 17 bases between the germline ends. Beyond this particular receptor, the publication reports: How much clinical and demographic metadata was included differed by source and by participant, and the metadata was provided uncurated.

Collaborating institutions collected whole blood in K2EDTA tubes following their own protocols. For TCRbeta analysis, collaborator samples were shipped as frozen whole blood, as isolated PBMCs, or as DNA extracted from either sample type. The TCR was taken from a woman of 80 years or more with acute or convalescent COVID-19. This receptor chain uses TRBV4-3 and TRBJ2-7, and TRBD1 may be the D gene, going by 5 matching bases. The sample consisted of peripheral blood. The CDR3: CASSQGQVLIDEQYF. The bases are TGCGCCAGCAGCCAGGGGCAGGTCCTTATAGACGAGCAGTACTTC.